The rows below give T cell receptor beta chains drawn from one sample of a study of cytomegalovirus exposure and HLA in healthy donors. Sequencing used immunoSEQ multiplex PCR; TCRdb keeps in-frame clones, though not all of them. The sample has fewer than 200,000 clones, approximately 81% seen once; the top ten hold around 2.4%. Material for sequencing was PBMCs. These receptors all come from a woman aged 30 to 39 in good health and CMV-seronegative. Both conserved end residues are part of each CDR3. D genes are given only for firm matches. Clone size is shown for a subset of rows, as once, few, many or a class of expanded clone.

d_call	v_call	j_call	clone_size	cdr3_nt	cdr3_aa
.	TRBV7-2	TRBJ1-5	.	TGTGCCAGCAGCTTACAGGGGCAGGGGTTTGGCAATCAGCCCCAGCATTTT	CASSLQGQGFGNQPQHF
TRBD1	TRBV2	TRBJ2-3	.	TGTGCCAGCAGTGAACAGGGGGCGTGGAGCACAGATACGCAGTATTTT	CASSEQGAWSTDTQYF
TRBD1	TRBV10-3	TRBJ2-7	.	TGTGCCATCAGTGAGTCGATGGGACAGGGCTACGAGCAGTACTTC	CAISESMGQGYEQYF
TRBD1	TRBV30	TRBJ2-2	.	TGTGCCTGGAGTATGCTGGGGTGGGGACAGGGGGCCGGGGAGCTGTTTTTT	CAWSMLGWGQGAGELFF
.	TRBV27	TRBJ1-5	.	TGTGCCAGCAGCCGGGAGAGGGGCGCCTATAGCAATCAGCCCCAGCATTTT	CASSRERGAYSNQPQHF
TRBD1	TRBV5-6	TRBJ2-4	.	TGTGCCAGCAGCGGGACAGAGAGAAACAGTCAGTACTTC	CASSGTERNSQYF
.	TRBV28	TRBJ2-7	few	TGTGCCAGCAGTTTTAAGATTAGCTCCTACGAGCAGTACTTC	CASSFKISSYEQYF
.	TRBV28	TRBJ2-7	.	TGTGCCAGCAGTACCTACAGCTACGAGCAGTACTTC	CASSTYSYEQYF
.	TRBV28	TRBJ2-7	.	TGTGCCAGCCAGCCTAGTCCCACCTACGAGCAGTACTTC	CASQPSPTYEQYF
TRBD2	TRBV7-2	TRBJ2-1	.	TGTGCCAGCAGCTTAGAGATAGACCCTGTGGGGGGGAATGAGCAGTTCTTC	CASSLEIDPVGGNEQFF
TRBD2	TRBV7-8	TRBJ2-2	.	TGTGCCAGCAGCTTAGCGGTTAGCGGGAGGGCTAACACCGGGGAGCTGTTTTTT	CASSLAVSGRANTGELFF
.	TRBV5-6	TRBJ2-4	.	TGTGCCAGCAGCCTGAGGGGGGGCGCGGACAGTCAGTACTTC	CASSLRGGADSQYF
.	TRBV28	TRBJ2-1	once	TGTGCCAGCAGGCGAACAGGAAGCTCCTACAATGAGCAGTTCTTC	CASRRTGSSYNEQFF
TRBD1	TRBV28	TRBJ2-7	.	TGTGCCAGCAGTATCCTCCCTAGGTCGACAGGGGTGGTCTACGAGCAGTACTTC	CASSILPRSTGVVYEQYF
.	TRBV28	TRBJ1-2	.	TGTGCCAGCAGTCTAAGACAGAGCTATGGCTACACCTTC	CASSLRQSYGYTF
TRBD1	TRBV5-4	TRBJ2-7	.	TGTGCCAGCAGCTCCCAGGGGGCCACCTACGAGCAGTACTTC	CASSSQGATYEQYF
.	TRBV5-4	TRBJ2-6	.	TGTGCCAGCAGCTCGGGGAGACAGGCCCACAACGGCCTGACTTTC	CASSSGRQAHNGLTF
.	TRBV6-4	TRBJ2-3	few	TGTGCCAGCAGTGACGGGGAGGATACGCAGTATTTT	CASSDGEDTQYF
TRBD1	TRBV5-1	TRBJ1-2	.	TGCGCCAGCAGGGACGACAGGGTGGGTTGGAATGGCTACACCTTC	CASRDDRVGWNGYTF
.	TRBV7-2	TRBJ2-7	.	TGTGCCAGCAGTCGTTACTCGTCCAACAGCGGCTACGAGCAGTACTTC	CASSRYSSNSGYEQYF
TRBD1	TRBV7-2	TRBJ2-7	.	TGTGCCAGCAGCTTAGGGACAGGGGACTCCGAGCAGTACTTC	CASSLGTGDSEQYF
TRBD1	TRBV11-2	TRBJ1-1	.	TGTGCCAGCAGCTTATTTGGGACAGGGAGGCACACTGAAGCTTTCTTT	CASSLFGTGRHTEAFF
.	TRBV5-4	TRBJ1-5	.	TGTGCCAGCAGCTCGGGGTATGATCAGCCCCAGCATTTT	CASSSGYDQPQHF
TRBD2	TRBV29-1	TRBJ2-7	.	TGCAGCGTTGAGGAGCATATGGGGGGGAGCTCCTACGAGCAGTACTTC	CSVEEHMGGSSYEQYF
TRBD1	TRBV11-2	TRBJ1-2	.	TGTGCCAGCAGCTTGGACAGGACTAACTATGGCTACACCTTC	CASSLDRTNYGYTF
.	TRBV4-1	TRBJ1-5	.	TGCGCCAGCAGCCAAGGGTGGGGGCGGGAGTGGCCCCAGCATTTT	CASSQGWGREWPQHF
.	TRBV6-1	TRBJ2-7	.	TGTGCCAGCCAGGTCCGGGACAAAAGCTCCTACGAGCAGTACTTC	CASQVRDKSSYEQYF
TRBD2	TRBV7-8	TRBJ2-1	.	TGTGCCACTCACGAAAACACGGGGGCGGGGGGGCTCCCGAGCGACAATGAGCAGTTCTTC	CATHENTGAGGLPSDNEQFF
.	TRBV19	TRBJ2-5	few	TGTGCCAGTAGTACAGGGGAGCAAGAGACCCAGTACTTC	CASSTGEQETQYF